The sequence of this T cell receptor beta chain was determined in a study of sequential checkpoint blockade in melanoma. About the study: Randomization was 1:1 between first-line nivolumab→ipilimumab and ipilimumab→nivolumab. After both sequences, patients received maintenance nivolumab.

Treatment indicated: randomized to nivolumab then ipilimumab (arm A) or the reverse (arm B). Here immunoSEQ multiplex PCR was the method, and the copy in TCRdb shows in-frame clones only, minus some. Of 25,000 to 30,000 clones listed, 70% to 85% were seen once; the top ten hold approximately 12%. Germline CDR1 and CDR2: MGHRA and YSYEKL. The CDR3 is made up of 15 amino acids. Trimming stripped 0 bases from V and 4 bases from J, with 12 bases between. This chain joins TRBV4-1 and TRBJ2-5; D might be TRBD2 (5 bases). The source of this sequence is a human donor with melanoma. This specimen was CD8+ T cells sorted from blood (inferred from file names), taken from a patient given nivolumab and ipilimumab in sequence. In nucleotides, the CDR3 is TGCGCCAGCAGCCAAGATCCAAGTGAGGGAGAGACCCAGTACTTC. It codes for CASSQDPSEGETQYF.